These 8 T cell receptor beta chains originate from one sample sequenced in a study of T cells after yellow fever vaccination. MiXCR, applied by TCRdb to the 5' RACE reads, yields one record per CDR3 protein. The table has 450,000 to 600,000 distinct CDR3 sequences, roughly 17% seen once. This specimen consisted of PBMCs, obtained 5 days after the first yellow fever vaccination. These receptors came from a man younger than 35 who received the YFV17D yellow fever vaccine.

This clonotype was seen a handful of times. The CDR3 spells CASSSGLSPLHF. The CDR3 DNA sequence: TGTGCCAGCAGTTCGGGCCTTTCACCCCTCCACTTT. V gene TRBV6-5 combines with J gene TRBJ1-6, with D unresolved. CDR1 is MNHEY and CDR2 is SVGAGI in the germline V gene. Trimming removed 4 bases at V and 9 bases at J, with 7 bases between. The CDR3 runs to 12 residues.

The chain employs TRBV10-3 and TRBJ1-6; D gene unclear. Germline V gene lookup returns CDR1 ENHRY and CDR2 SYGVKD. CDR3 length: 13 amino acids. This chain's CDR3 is CASRPGSGSPLHF. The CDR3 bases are TGTGCATCCAGGCCCGGGTCCGGCTCACCCCTCCACTTT.

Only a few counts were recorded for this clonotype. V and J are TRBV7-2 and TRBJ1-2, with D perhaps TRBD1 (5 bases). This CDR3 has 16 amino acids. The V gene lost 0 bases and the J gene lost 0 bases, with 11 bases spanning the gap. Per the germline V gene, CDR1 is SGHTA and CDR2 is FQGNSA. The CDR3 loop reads CASSLALTDANYGYTF. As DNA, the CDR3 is TGTGCCAGCAGCTTAGCGCTGACAGACGCTAACTATGGCTACACCTTC.

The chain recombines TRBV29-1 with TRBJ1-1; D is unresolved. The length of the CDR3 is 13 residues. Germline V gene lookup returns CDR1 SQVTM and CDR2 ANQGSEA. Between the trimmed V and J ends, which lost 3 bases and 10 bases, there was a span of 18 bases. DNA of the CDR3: TGCAGCGTTGATAGTGAAGAAGACCCGGGAGCTTTCTTT. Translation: CSVDSEEDPGAFF.

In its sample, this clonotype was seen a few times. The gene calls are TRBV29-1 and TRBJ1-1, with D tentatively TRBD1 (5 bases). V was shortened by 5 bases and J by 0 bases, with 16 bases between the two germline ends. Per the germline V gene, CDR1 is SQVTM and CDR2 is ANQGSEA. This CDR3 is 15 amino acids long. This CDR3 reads CSVFRDGSLNTEAFF. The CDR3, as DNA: TGCAGCGTTTTCCGGGACGGTAGCCTGAACACTGAAGCTTTCTTT. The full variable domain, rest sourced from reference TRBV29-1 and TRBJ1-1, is SAVISQKPSRDICQRGTSLTIQCQVDSQVTMMFWYRQQPGQSLTLIATANQGSEATYESGFVIDKFPISRPNLTFSTLTVSNMSPEDSSIYLCSVFRDGSLNTEAFFGQGTRLTVV.

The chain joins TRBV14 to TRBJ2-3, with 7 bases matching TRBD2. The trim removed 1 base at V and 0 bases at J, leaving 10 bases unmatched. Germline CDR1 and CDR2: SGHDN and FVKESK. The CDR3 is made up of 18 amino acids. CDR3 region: CASSQGVGDSGSTDTQYF. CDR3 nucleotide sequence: TGTGCCAGCAGCCAAGGTGTCGGGGATAGCGGGAGCACAGATACGCAGTATTTT.

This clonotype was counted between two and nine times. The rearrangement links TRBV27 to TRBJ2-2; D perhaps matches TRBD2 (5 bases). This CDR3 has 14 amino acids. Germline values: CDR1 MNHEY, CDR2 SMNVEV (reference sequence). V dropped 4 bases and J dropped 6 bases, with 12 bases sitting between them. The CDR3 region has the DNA TGTGCCAGCAGTTCCCCCTCGAGGGCCGGGGAGCTGTTTTTT. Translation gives CASSSPSRAGELFF.

CDR3 nucleotide sequence: TGTGCCAGCTCACCACCCCTTTGGCCTCGGCCAGACAATGAGCAGTTCTTC. Its translation: CASSPPLWPRPDNEQFF. J is TRBJ2-1 and V is TRBV18; D unresolved. The germline gives CDR1 KGHSH, CDR2 LQKENI. V lost 0 bases and J 5 bases, leaving 17 bases between the germline ends. The CDR3 has 17 residues.